This T cell receptor beta chain was captured in a study of control samples from healthy donors and cancer patients. The V gene's germline CDR1 is SGHAT and CDR2 FQNNGV. With 2 bases removed from V and 5 bases from J, the gap between germline ends came to 11 bases. The CDR3 contains 14 residues. The data were produced by immunoSEQ multiplex PCR, yet TCRdb's version contains in-frame clones alone and is incomplete. The data hold 140,000 or so clones, with 91% observed a single time. The rearrangement uses TRBV11-2 and TRBJ2-3; D is undetermined. This sequence was found in a man aged 30 to 39 in good health. The specimen sequenced was blood. The CDR3 region is CASSLSWVGDTQYF. In DNA, the CDR3 is TGTGCCAGCAGCTTAAGCTGGGTTGGAGATACGCAGTATTTT.